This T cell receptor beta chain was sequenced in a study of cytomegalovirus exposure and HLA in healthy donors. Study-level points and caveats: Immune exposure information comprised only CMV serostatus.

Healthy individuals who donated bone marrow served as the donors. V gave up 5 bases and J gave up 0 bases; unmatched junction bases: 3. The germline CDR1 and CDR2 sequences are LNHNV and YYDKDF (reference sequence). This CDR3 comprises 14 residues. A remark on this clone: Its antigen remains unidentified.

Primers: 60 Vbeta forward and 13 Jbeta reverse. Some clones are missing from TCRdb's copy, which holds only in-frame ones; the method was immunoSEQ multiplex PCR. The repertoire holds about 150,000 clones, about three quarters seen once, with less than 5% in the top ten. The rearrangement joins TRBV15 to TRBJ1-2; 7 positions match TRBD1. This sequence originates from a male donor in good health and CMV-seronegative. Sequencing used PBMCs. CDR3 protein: CATSWDRANYGYTF. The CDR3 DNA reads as TGTGCCACCAGCTGGGACAGAGCTAACTATGGCTACACCTTC.